The 16 T cell receptor beta chains below all came from one sample that was sequenced in a study of T cell changes during pregnancy in multiple sclerosis. The table came from immunoSEQ multiplex PCR; TCRdb's copy has only in-frame clones and leaves some out. Of about 87,000 clones listed, around 95% are singletons. The sequences come from peripheral blood, collected in the third trimester of pregnancy. The receptors were gathered from a female donor in good health, enrolled as a control in a pregnancy study.

V usage is TRBV5-6 and J usage is TRBJ1-5; D gene unclear. Germline CDR1 is SGHDT and CDR2 is YYEEEE. The CDR3 totals 14 residues. V shed 6 bases and J shed 7 bases, with 17 bases lying between them. The CDR3, as DNA: TGTGCCAGCATCTACCGGGAACCAGGCCAGCCCCAGCATTTT. Translating gives CASIYREPGQPQHF.

The chain combines TRBV5-1 with TRBJ2-5; the match to TRBD1 covers 9 bases. Trimming removed 3 bases from V and 5 bases from J; junction bases left unmatched: 8. Germline values: CDR1 SGHRS, CDR2 YFSETQ. The CDR3 consists of 15 residues. The CDR3 sequence is CASSSDRGSGETQYF. In DNA form, the CDR3 reads TGCGCCAGCAGCTCGGACAGGGGATCAGGGGAGACCCAGTACTTC.

This CDR3 is CASSAGQGAFGELFF. The CDR3 DNA reads TGTGCCAGCAGCGCCGGACAGGGGGCATTCGGGGAGCTGTTTTTT. This rearrangement joins TRBV9 to TRBJ2-2; 11 bases match TRBD1. The germline V gene has CDR1 SGDLS and CDR2 YYNGEE. The CDR3 has 15 amino acids. V shed 3 bases and J 7 bases; nucleotides not matched to a gene: 5.

The chain uses TRBV30 and TRBJ2-7, with 10 nucleotides matching TRBD2. The J segment lost 7 bases and the V segment lost 3 bases, leaving 9 bases of the junction unmatched. There are 14 residues in the CDR3. Germline V gives CDR1 GTSNPN, CDR2 SVGIG (reference sequence). The CDR3 here is CAWRKAGGPVEQYF. The CDR3 nucleotides read TGTGCCTGGAGAAAAGCGGGAGGGCCCGTGGAGCAGTACTTC.

V is TRBV15 and J is TRBJ2-5, with unresolved D. This CDR3 comprises 14 residues. Per germline, CDR1 LNHNV and CDR2 YYDKDF (reference sequence). V was pared by 0 bases and J by 3 bases, with 8 bases between. The CDR3 nucleotides read TGTGCCACCAGCAGAGATCACAGAGAAGAGACCCAGTACTTC. This translates into CATSRDHREETQYF.

This clone was observed a handful of times. The chain is built from TRBV2 and TRBJ1-1; D possibly corresponds to TRBD1 (6 bases). V lost 1 base and J lost 1, with 7 bases in between. Germline-derived CDR1 and CDR2 are SNHLY and FYNNEI. This CDR3 spans 14 amino acids. CDR3 sequence reads: CASSEGGGNTEAFF. CDR3 nucleotides: TGTGCCAGCAGTGAAGGAGGGGGGAACACTGAAGCTTTCTTT.

The chain recombines TRBV10-1 with TRBJ2-7, with 7 bases aligning to TRBD1. The trim removed 6 bases at V and 6 bases at J, leaving 8 bases unmatched. Looked up from germline, CDR1 is WNHNN and CDR2 is SYGVQD (reference sequence). The CDR3 sequence is 13 residues long. CDR3 in amino acids: CASRERGQGEQYF. As DNA, the CDR3 is TGCGCCAGCAGAGAAAGGGGGCAAGGCGAGCAGTACTTC.

The chain links TRBV19 to TRBJ1-1; the D is unclear. Trimming took 2 bases from V and 1 from J, leaving 11 bases between them. This CDR3 is built from 15 residues. In germline, CDR1 is LNHDA, CDR2 SQIVND (reference sequence). CDR3 sequence: CASSIWSRSNTEAFF. CDR3 sequence (DNA): TGTGCCAGTAGTATATGGAGCCGGTCGAACACTGAAGCTTTCTTT.

The rearrangement links TRBV4-1 to TRBJ1-2; 8 positions agree with TRBD1. V trimming: 6 bases; J trimming: 1 base; junction bases outside the gene matches: 22. The CDR3 length is 20 residues. In germline, CDR1 is MGHRA, CDR2 YSYEKL. This chain's CDR3 is CASSPTYLPQGGGFNYGYTF. The DNA of the CDR3 is TGCGCCAGCAGTCCCACCTACCTGCCACAGGGGGGAGGTTTTAACTATGGCTACACCTTC.

CDR3 protein: CASSESPGGLGTDTQYF. The CDR3 bases are TGTGCCAGCAGTGAATCCCCAGGGGGCCTCGGCACAGATACGCAGTATTTT. The gene calls are TRBV25-1 and TRBJ2-3; 8 nucleotides agree with TRBD1. Germline CDR1 MGHDK, CDR2 SYGVNS. Trimming at V came to 1 base and at J to 1 base, leaving 7 bases not matched to a gene. The CDR3 is made up of 17 amino acids.

The chain couples TRBV5-4 to TRBJ2-2; weak D call: TRBD2 (6 bases). Germline V gene lookup returns CDR1 SGHNT and CDR2 YYREEE (reference sequence). Trimming pared 0 bases from V and 4 bases from J, leaving 13 bases between. This CDR3 has 16 residues. The CDR3 sequence is CASSLGGQGGTGELFF. The DNA for the CDR3 is TGTGCCAGCAGCTTGGGAGGGCAGGGAGGCACCGGGGAGCTGTTTTTT.

The rearrangement links TRBV19 to TRBJ1-5, with TRBD1 matching over 8 bases. The trim removed 4 bases at V and 2 bases at J, leaving 1 base unmatched. Germline V gene lookup returns CDR1 LNHDA and CDR2 SQIVND (reference sequence). This CDR3 is 14 amino acids long. This CDR3 reads CASSTTGGNQPQHF. Here the CDR3 DNA reads TGTGCCAGTAGTACGACAGGGGGCAATCAGCCCCAGCATTTT.

V usage is TRBV7-9 and J usage is TRBJ1-1; D gene unclear. This CDR3 is built from 17 residues. The germline V gene encodes CDR1 SEHNR and CDR2 FQNEAQ (reference sequence). Trimming removed 1 base at V and 5 bases at J, with 20 bases between. The CDR3 is CASSLGLSTERGTEAFF. CDR3 sequence (DNA): TGTGCCAGCAGCTTAGGGTTGTCTACGGAAAGAGGGACTGAAGCTTTCTTT.

The chain's CDR3 is CASSTQGMADTQYF. CDR3 nucleotide sequence: TGCGCCAGCAGCACACAGGGTATGGCAGATACGCAGTATTTT. The chain employs TRBV5-1 and TRBJ2-3; D possibly corresponds to TRBD1 (6 bases). V was trimmed by 4 bases and J by 4 bases, leaving 13 bases between them. Germline V gene sequence: CDR1 SGHRS, CDR2 YFSETQ. The CDR3 has 14 residues.

The J gene is TRBJ2-1, the V gene TRBV29-1; 7 bases fit TRBD1. This CDR3 contains 13 residues. The V and J ends lost 1 base and 5 bases, in that order; junction bases with no gene match: 2. CDR1 is SQVTM and CDR2 is ANQGSEA in the germline V gene. The CDR3, as DNA: TGCAGCGTTGAAGTCAGGGGGAACAATGAGCAGTTCTTC. It translates to CSVEVRGNNEQFF.

The V and J genes are TRBV18 and TRBJ2-3, with D perhaps TRBD2 (5 bases). The germline V gene encodes CDR1 KGHSH and CDR2 LQKENI. The germline V and J ends were trimmed by 2 bases and 4 bases, with 16 bases remaining between them. The CDR3 sequence is 16 residues long. CDR3 loop: CASSPLANVAADTQYF. For the CDR3, the DNA is TGTGCCAGCTCACCATTAGCGAACGTGGCCGCAGATACGCAGTATTTT.